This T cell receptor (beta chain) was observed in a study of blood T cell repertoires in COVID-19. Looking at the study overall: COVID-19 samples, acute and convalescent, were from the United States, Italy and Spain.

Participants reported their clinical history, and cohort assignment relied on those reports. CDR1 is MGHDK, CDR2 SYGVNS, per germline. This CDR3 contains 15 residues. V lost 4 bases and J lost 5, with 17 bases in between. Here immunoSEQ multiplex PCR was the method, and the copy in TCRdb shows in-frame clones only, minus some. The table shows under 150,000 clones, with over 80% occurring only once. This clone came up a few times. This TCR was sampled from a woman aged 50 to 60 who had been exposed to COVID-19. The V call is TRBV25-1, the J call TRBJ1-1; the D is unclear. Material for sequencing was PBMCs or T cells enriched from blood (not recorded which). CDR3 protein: CASSGLVPFGTEAFF. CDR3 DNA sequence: TGTGCCAGCAGTGGGCTGGTTCCTTTCGGGACTGAAGCTTTCTTT.